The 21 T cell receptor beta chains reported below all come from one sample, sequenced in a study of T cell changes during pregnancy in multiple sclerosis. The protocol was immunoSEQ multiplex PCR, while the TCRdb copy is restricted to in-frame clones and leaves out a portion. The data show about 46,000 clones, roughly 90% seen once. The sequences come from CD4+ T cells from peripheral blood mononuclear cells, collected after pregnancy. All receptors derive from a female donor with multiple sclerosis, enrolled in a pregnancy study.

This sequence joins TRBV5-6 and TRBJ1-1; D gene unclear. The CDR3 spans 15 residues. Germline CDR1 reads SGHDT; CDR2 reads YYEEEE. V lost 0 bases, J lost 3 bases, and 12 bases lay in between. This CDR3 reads CASSLAGSRYTEAFF. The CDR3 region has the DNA TGTGCCAGCAGCTTGGCCGGGAGTAGGTACACTGAAGCTTTCTTT.

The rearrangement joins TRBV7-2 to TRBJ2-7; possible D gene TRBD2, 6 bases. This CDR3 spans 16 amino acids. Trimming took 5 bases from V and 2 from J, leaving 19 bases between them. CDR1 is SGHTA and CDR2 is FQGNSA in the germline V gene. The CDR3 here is CASSLSGPPGTYEQYF. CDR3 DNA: TGTGCCAGCAGCCTTAGCGGCCCCCCAGGGACCTACGAGCAGTACTTC.

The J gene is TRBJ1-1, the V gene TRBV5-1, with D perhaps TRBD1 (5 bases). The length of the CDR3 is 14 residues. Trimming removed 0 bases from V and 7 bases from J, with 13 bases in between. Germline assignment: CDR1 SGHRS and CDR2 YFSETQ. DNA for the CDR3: TGCGCCAGCAGCTTGGAGACAGCCACGGATGAAGCTTTCTTT. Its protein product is CASSLETATDEAFF.

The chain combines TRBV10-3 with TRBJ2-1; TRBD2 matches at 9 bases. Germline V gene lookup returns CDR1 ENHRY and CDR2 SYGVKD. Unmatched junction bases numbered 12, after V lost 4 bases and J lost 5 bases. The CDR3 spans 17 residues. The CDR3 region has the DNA TGTGCCATCAGTGGGGGCCTGACTAGCGGCATAAACAATGAGCAGTTCTTC. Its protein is CAISGGLTSGINNEQFF.

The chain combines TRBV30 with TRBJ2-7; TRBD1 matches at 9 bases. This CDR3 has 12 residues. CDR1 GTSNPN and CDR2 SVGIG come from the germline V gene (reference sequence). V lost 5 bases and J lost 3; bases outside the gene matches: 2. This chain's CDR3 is CAWGGQGYEQYF. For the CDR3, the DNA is TGTGCCTGGGGGGGACAGGGCTACGAGCAGTACTTC.

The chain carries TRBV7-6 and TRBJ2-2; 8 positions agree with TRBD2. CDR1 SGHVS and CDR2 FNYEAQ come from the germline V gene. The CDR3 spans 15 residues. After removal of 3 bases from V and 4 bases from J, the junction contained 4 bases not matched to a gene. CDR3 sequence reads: CASSLRLATTGELFF. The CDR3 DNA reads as TGTGCCAGCAGCTTGAGACTAGCGACCACCGGGGAGCTGTTTTTT.

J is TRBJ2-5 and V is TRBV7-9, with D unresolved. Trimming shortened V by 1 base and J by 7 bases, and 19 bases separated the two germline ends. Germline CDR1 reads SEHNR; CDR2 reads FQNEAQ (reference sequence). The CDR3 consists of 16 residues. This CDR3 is CASSLGVAPVAATQYF. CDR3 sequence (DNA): TGTGCCAGCAGCTTAGGGGTAGCCCCGGTGGCTGCGACCCAGTACTTC.

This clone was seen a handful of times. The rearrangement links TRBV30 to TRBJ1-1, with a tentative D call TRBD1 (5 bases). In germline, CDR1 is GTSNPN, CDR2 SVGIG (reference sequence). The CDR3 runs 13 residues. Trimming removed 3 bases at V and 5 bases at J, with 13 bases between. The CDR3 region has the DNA TGTGCCTGGAGCGCAGGGATGAGAACTGAAGCTTTCTTT. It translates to CAWSAGMRTEAFF.

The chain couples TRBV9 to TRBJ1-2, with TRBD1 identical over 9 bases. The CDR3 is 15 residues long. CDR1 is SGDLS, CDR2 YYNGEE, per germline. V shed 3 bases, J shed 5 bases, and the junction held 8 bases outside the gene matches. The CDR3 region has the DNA TGTGCCAGCAGCGCGACAGGGGGTGCACGGTATGGCTACACCTTC. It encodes CASSATGGARYGYTF.

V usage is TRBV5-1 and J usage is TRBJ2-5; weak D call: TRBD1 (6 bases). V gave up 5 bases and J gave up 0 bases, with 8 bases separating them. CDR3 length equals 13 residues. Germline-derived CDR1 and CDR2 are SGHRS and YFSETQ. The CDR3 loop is CASRWDNQETQYF. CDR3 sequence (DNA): TGCGCCAGCAGATGGGACAACCAAGAGACCCAGTACTTC.

The CDR3 DNA reads TGTGCCAGCAGCCCTGGGGGGTTTAATGAAAAACTGTTTTTT. It codes for CASSPGGFNEKLFF. V and J are TRBV5-5 and TRBJ1-4, with a tentative D call TRBD1 (5 bases). The CDR3 covers 14 residues. V shed 4 bases and J shed 4 bases, with 11 bases lying between them. Germline V gives CDR1 SGHKS, CDR2 YYEKEE (reference sequence).

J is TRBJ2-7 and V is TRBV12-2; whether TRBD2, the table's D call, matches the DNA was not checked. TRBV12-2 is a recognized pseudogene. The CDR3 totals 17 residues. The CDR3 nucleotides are TGTGCAAGTCGCTTACCTGCCCGAGGGTTGAAGTCCTACGAGCAGTACTTC. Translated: CASRLPARGLKSYEQYF.

The CDR3 DNA sequence: TGTGCCAGCAGTGTAAATTCAGGGGGAGCGTACGAGCAGTACTTC. It codes for CASSVNSGGAYEQYF. The rearrangement joins TRBV6-1 to TRBJ2-7; 7 bases agree with TRBD1. J gave up 4 bases and V 4 bases, and 10 bases lay outside the gene matches. Per germline, CDR1 MNHNS and CDR2 SASEGT. This CDR3 has 15 residues.

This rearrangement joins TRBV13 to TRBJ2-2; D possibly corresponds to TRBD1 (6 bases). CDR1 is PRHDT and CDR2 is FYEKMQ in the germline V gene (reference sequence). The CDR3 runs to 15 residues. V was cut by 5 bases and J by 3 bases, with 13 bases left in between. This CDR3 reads CASSPVRGDTGELFF. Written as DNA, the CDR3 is TGTGCCAGCAGCCCCGTCAGGGGCGACACCGGGGAGCTGTTTTTT. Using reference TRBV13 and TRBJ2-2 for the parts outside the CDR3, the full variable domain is AAGVIQSPRHLIKEKRETATLKCYPIPRHDTVYWYQQGPGQDPQFLISFYEKMQSDKGSIPDRFSAQQFSDYHSELNMSSLELGDSALYFCASSPVRGDTGELFFGEGSRLTVL.

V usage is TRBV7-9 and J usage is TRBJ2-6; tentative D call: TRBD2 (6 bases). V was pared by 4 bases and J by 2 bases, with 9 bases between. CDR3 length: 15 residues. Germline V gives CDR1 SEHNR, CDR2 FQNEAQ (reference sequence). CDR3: CASSSGSTGANVLTF. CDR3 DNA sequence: TGTGCCAGCAGCTCCGGGAGTACTGGGGCCAACGTCCTGACTTTC. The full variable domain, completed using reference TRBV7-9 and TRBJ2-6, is DTGVSQNPRHKITKRGQNVTFRCDPISEHNRLYWYRQTLGQGPEFLTYFQNEAQLEKSRLLSDRFSAERPKGSFSTLEIQRTEQGDSAMYLCASSSGSTGANVLTFGAGSRLTVL.

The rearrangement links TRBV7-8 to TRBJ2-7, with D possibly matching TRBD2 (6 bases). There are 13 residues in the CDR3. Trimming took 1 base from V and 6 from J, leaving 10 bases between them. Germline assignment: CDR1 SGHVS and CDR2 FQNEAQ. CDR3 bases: TGTGCCAGCAGCTTAGAACTAGCACTCGAGCAGTACTTC. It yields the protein CASSLELALEQYF.

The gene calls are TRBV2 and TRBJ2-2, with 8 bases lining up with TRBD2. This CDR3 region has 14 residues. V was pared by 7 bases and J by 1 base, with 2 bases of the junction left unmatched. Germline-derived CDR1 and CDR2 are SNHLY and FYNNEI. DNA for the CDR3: TGTGCCAGCAAAGCGGGAGTGAACACCGGGGAGCTGTTTTTT. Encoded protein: CASKAGVNTGELFF.

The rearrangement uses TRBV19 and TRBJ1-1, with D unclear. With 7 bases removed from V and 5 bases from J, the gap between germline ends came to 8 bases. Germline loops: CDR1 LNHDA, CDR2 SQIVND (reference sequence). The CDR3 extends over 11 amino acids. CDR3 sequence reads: CASTGYTEAFF. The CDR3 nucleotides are TGTGCCAGTACAGGTTATACTGAAGCTTTCTTT.

CDR3 loop: CASSFLDRDNQPQHF. CDR3 coding DNA: TGTGCCAGCAGTTTTCTAGACAGGGACAATCAGCCCCAGCATTTT. The V call is TRBV28, the J call TRBJ1-5; 7 positions agree with TRBD1. Trimming took 3 bases from V and 3 from J; bases not matched to a gene: 5. Germline V gives CDR1 MDHEN, CDR2 SYDVKM. This CDR3 spans 15 amino acids. Supplemented by reference TRBV28 and TRBJ1-5, the full variable domain reads DVKVTQSSRYLVKRTGEKVFLECVQDMDHENMFWYRQDPGLGLRLIYFSYDVKMKEKGDIPEGYSVSREKKERFSLILESASTNQTSMYLCASSFLDRDNQPQHFGDGTRLSIL.

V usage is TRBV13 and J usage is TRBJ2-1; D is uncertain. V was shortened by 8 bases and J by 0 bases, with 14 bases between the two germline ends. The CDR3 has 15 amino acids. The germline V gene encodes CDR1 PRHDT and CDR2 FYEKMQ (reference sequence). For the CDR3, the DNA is TGTGCCAGCGGTCTTTCCCTTAGCTCCTACAATGAGCAGTTCTTC. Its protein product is CASGLSLSSYNEQFF.

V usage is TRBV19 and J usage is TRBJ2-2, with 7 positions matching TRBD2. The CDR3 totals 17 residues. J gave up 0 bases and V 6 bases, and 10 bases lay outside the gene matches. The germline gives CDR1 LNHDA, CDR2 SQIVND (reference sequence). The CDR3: CASRFSAGEANTGELFF. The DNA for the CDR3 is TGTGCCAGTAGGTTTAGTGCGGGGGAAGCGAACACCGGGGAGCTGTTTTTT.